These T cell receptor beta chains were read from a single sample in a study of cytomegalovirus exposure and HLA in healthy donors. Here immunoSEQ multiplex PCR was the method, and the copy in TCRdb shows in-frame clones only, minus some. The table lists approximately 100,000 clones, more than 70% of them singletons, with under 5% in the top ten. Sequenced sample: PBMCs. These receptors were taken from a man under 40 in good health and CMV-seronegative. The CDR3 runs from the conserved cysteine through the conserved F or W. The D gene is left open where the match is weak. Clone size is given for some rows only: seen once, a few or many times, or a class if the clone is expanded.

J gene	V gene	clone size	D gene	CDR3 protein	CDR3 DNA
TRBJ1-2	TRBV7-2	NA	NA	CASSFPGSGYGYTF	TGTGCCAGCAGCTTTCCGGGTTCTGGGTATGGCTACACCTTC
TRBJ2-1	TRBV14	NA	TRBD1	CASSPGTVMYNEQFF	TGTGCCAGCAGTCCCGGGACAGTGATGTACAATGAGCAGTTCTTC
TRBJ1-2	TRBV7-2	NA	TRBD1	CASSRDSENYGYTF	TGTGCCAGCAGCCGGGACAGTGAAAACTATGGCTACACCTTC
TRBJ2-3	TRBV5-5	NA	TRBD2	CASSLLAGGPADTQYF	TGTGCCAGCAGCCTTCTAGCGGGGGGGCCCGCAGATACGCAGTATTTT
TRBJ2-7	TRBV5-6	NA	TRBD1	CASSLVGQYYEQYF	TGTGCCAGCAGCTTGGTGGGACAGTATTACGAGCAGTACTTC
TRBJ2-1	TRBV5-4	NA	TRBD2	CASSPPGRESLNEQFF	TGTGCCAGCAGCCCCCCGGGGCGGGAGAGTTTAAATGAGCAGTTCTTC
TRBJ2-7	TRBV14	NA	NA	CASSQAEQGPYYEQYF	TGTGCCAGCAGCCAAGCCGAGCAGGGGCCATACTACGAGCAGTACTTC
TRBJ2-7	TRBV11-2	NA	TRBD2	CASSLSGRPYEQYF	TGTGCCAGCAGCTTAAGCGGGAGACCCTACGAGCAGTACTTC
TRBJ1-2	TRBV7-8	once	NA	CASSLGRREGYTF	TGTGCCAGCAGCTTGGGACGGCGGGAAGGCTACACCTTC
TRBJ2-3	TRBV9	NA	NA	CASSWTTITTDTQYF	TGTGCCAGCAGCTGGACTACCATAACTACAGATACGCAGTATTTT
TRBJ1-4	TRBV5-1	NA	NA	CASSLGVATNEKLFF	TGCGCCAGCAGCTTGGGAGTTGCAACTAATGAAAAACTGTTTTTT
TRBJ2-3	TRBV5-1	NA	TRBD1	CASTGRTGVADTQYF	TGCGCCAGCACTGGGAGGACAGGGGTTGCAGATACGCAGTATTTT
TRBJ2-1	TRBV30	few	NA	CAWNGGFNEQFF	TGTGCCTGGAATGGTGGCTTCAATGAGCAGTTCTTC
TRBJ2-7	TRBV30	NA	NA	CAWSADSSYEQYF	TGTGCCTGGAGCGCCGACAGTTCCTACGAGCAGTACTTC
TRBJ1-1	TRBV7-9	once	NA	CASSPPYRDTEAFF	TGTGCCAGCAGCCCACCGTACAGAGACACTGAAGCTTTCTTT
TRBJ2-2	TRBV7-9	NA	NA	CASSQGLNTGELFF	TGTGCCAGCAGCCAAGGACTCAACACCGGGGAGCTGTTTTTT
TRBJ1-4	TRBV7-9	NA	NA	CASSLALDSNEKLFF	TGTGCCAGCAGCTTAGCGCTGGACTCGAATGAAAAACTGTTTTTT
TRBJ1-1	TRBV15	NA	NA	CATSRDLGPREAFF	TGTGCCACCAGCAGAGATTTGGGCCCAAGGGAAGCTTTCTTT
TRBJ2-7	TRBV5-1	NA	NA	CASSLRPDTNTYEQYF	TGCGCCAGCAGCCTGCGGCCTGATACTAACACCTACGAGCAGTACTTC
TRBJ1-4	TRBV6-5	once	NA	CASSPGDLVGEKLFF	TGTGCCAGCAGTCCGGGGGACCTGGTGGGTGAAAAACTGTTTTTT
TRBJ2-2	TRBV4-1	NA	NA	CASSQGGTGRTNTGELFF	TGCGCCAGCAGCCAAGGCGGTACAGGGAGAACGAACACCGGGGAGCTGTTTTTT
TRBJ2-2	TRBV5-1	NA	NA	CASAREGGRTGELFF	TGCGCCAGCGCTAGGGAGGGGGGCCGTACCGGGGAGCTGTTTTTT
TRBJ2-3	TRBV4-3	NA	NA	CASSLGVTDTQYF	TGCGCCAGCAGTTTAGGGGTGACAGATACGCAGTATTTT
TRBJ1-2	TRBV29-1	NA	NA	CSVRGEGGYTF	TGCAGCGTCAGGGGAGAGGGTGGCTACACCTTC
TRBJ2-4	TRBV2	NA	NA	CASTTGGRGKNIQYF	TGTGCCAGCACCACCGGGGGGCGAGGCAAAAACATTCAGTACTTC